Listed below are T cell receptor beta chains from one sample, sequenced in a study of T cell responses to AZD1222 COVID-19 vaccine. TCRdb keeps only in-frame clones here, not all; method: immunoSEQ multiplex PCR. The sample holds under 150,000 clones, about 90% seen once. This material consisted of peripheral blood, taken on day 0 of AZD1222 vaccination. The source is an adult in good health. CDR3s include the opening cysteine and the closing phenylalanine or tryptophan. D genes are given only for firm matches. Clone size, where shown, is once, few, many, or a class for clones that have expanded.

v_call	cdr3_length	j_call	d_call	clone_size	cdr3_nt	cdr3_aa
TRBV7-9	17	TRBJ2-1	-	-	TGTGCCAGCAGCTTATCGTTCTCAGGCCCCCTGAACAATGAGCAGTTCTTC	CASSLSFSGPLNNEQFF
TRBV5-1	13	TRBJ1-1	-	-	TGCGCCAGCAGCTTGGCAGCGAACACTGAAGCTTTCTTT	CASSLAANTEAFF
TRBV29-1	12	TRBJ2-7	TRBD1	-	TGCAGCGTTCGGACAGGGGCCTACGAGCAGTACTTC	CSVRTGAYEQYF
TRBV7-9	13	TRBJ1-3	-	-	TGTGCCAGCAGCTTGGCCGGAGGAAACACCATATATTTT	CASSLAGGNTIYF
TRBV19	15	TRBJ2-7	TRBD2	-	TGTGCCAGTAGACATGGGGGAGGGTTCGCCTACGAGCAGTACTTC	CASRHGGGFAYEQYF
TRBV11-2	14	TRBJ2-7	TRBD2	-	TGTGCCAGCAGCCCCCGAGCGGGAGCCTACGAGCAGTACTTC	CASSPRAGAYEQYF
TRBV18	15	TRBJ1-5	-	-	TGTGCCAGCTCACAACAGGCGAATAGCAATCAGCCCCAGCATTTT	CASSQQANSNQPQHF
TRBV5-5	14	TRBJ2-2	-	-	TGTGCCAGCAGTTCCGGGACAAACACCGGGGAGCTGTTTTTT	CASSSGTNTGELFF
TRBV19	13	TRBJ2-5	-	-	TGTGCCAGTAGTCGGGCAGGGCAAGAGACCCAGTACTTC	CASSRAGQETQYF
TRBV19	15	TRBJ1-5	-	few	TGTGCCAGTAGTTCAGGGGTTCTTCTCAATCAGCCCCAGCATTTT	CASSSGVLLNQPQHF
TRBV12-5	13	TRBJ1-1	TRBD1	-	TGTGCTAGTGGTTTGCCAGGGGGGACTGAAGCTTTCTTT	CASGLPGGTEAFF
TRBV18	15	TRBJ2-2	-	-	TGTGCCAGCTCCCCCCCAAACACATACCCTCGGGAGCTGTTTTTT	CASSPPNTYPRELFF
TRBV5-1	14	TRBJ2-7	-	-	TGCGCCAGCAGCTTTGGGCTCGCAGTCCACGAGCAGTACTTC	CASSFGLAVHEQYF
TRBV28	17	TRBJ1-5	-	-	TGTGCCAGCAGTTCGGGGTCGGGGGTTTGGGGCAATCAGCCCCAGCATTTT	CASSSGSGVWGNQPQHF
TRBV7-2	15	TRBJ2-3	TRBD2	-	TGTGCCAGCAGCGAATCTAGCGGGAGCACAGATACGCAGTATTTT	CASSESSGSTDTQYF
TRBV27	17	TRBJ2-1	-	-	TGTGCCAGCAGTTTAATTGACGGTTTGTACTCCTACAATGAGCAGTTCTTC	CASSLIDGLYSYNEQFF
TRBV5-8	15	TRBJ2-7	-	-	TGTGCCAGCAGCTTTATTTACAGGGCCTACTACGAGCAGTACTTC	CASSFIYRAYYEQYF
TRBV2	12	TRBJ1-2	-	-	TGTGCCAGCAACGCCAGACACTATGGCTACACCTTC	CASNARHYGYTF
TRBV14	16	TRBJ2-1	-	once	TGTGCCAGCAGCTCTTCGGTGTTAGTCCGGCACAATGAGCAGTTCTTC	CASSSSVLVRHNEQFF
TRBV7-3	16	TRBJ2-1	TRBD2	-	TGTGCCAGCAGTAACCCAAGCGGGAGCTCCTACAATGAGCAGTTCTTC	CASSNPSGSSYNEQFF
TRBV11-2	13	TRBJ2-5	TRBD2	-	TGTGCCAGCAGCTTCCGCGGGAGGGAGACCCAGTACTTC	CASSFRGRETQYF
TRBV6-7	19	TRBJ2-1	TRBD2	-	TGTGCCAGCAGTGACCCCAACGCGGGAGGGTCGAGGTCCTACAATGAGCAGTTCTTC	CASSDPNAGGSRSYNEQFF
TRBV27	13	TRBJ2-1	-	-	TGTGCCAGCAGTCGGAGGGGCGGGGAAGAGCAGTTCTTC	CASSRRGGEEQFF
TRBV5-1	13	TRBJ1-1	-	-	TGCGCCAGCTGGGCTGAGGGGCTCGGTGAAGCTTTCTTT	CASWAEGLGEAFF
TRBV29-1	14	TRBJ1-2	-	-	TGCAGCGTTGGAGGGGGGGACCGACTCTATGGCTACACCTTC	CSVGGGDRLYGYTF
TRBV5-6	19	TRBJ1-3	-	-	TGTGCCAGCAGCTTAAGATACACACCGGGTATCAGAGCTGGAAACACCATATATTTT	CASSLRYTPGIRAGNTIYF
TRBV7-8	13	TRBJ1-5	-	once	TGTGCCAGCAGCCCTCAGGGGAATCAGCCCCAGCATTTT	CASSPQGNQPQHF
TRBV28	18	TRBJ1-6	-	-	TGTGCCAGCAGTTCCAGGATCACCCTAAGCTCCTATAATTCACCCCTCCACTTT	CASSSRITLSSYNSPLHF